This TCR beta chain derives from a study of cytomegalovirus exposure and HLA in healthy donors. Regarding the study as a whole: What was likely a sequencing artifact was a cluster of highly shared sequence variants. Cytomegalovirus status was reportedly diagnosed by the classifier with high sensitivity and specificity.

PCR primers comprised 60 Vbeta and 13 Jbeta primers. The assay was immunoSEQ multiplex PCR, and TCRdb's table has in-frame clones only and misses some. The sample holds 150,000 to 200,000 clones, about 75% seen once. The trim removed 7 bases at V and 4 bases at J, leaving 12 bases unmatched. The CDR3 spans 15 residues. CDR1 is MDHEN, CDR2 SYDVKM, per germline. As for this clone: Its antigen is not identified.

The chain couples TRBV28 to TRBJ2-5; 7 bases fit TRBD2. The sequence derives from a woman between 50 and 59 years old in good health and CMV-seropositive. The material sequenced was PBMCs. The CDR3 spells CASTSPRGGGETQYF. DNA for the CDR3: TGTGCCAGCACCAGCCCCCGCGGGGGAGGAGAGACCCAGTACTTC.